The 14 T cell receptor beta chains below all came from one sample that was sequenced in a study of T-cell memory formation after mild COVID-19. One entry per CDR3 protein results from TCRdb running MiXCR on the 5' RACE reads. The profile shows about 610,000 distinct CDR3 sequences, 17% of them singletons. Sequencing input: PBMCs or a T cell subset sorted from them (not recorded which). These receptors were collected from an adult woman who had mild COVID-19 (a few samples of this study predate the infection). Cell type and time point are not known.

The chain combines TRBV24-1 with TRBJ1-2; TRBD1 matches at 8 bases. The germline CDR1 and CDR2 sequences are KGHDR and SFDVKD. The CDR3 contains 13 residues. With V trimmed by 5 bases and J by 6 bases, 4 bases remained unmatched. CDR3 sequence reads: CATSGQGRDGYTF. The CDR3 DNA reads TGTGCCACCAGTGGACAGGGGAGGGATGGCTACACCTTC.

This clonotype was seen repeatedly, ten times or more. This chain links TRBV7-9 with TRBJ2-3; possibly TRBD1 for D (6 bases). Looked up from germline, CDR1 is SEHNR and CDR2 is FQNEAQ (reference sequence). This CDR3 is built from 13 residues. V was trimmed by 3 bases and J by 2 bases, leaving 6 bases between them. CDR3 in DNA: TGTGCCAGCAGCTTGGGACACACAGATACGCAGTATTTT. It specifies CASSLGHTDTQYF. Based on the CDR3 plus reference TRBV7-9 and TRBJ2-3, the full variable domain is DTGVSQNPRHKITKRGQNVTFRCDPISEHNRLYWYRQTLGQGPEFLTYFQNEAQLEKSRLLSDRFSAERPKGSFSTLEIQRTEQGDSAMYLCASSLGHTDTQYFGPGTRLTVL.

The table lists this clonotype with many counts. In DNA form, the CDR3 reads TGCGCCAGCAGCCGGGACAGGGGAGCAGATACGCAGTATTTT. This sequence encodes CASSRDRGADTQYF. This chain joins TRBV5-1 and TRBJ2-3, with 10 bases matching TRBD1. CDR3 size: 14 residues. In germline, CDR1 is SGHRS, CDR2 YFSETQ. After removal of 4 bases from V and 4 bases from J, the junction contained 3 bases not matched to a gene.

V gene TRBV6-6 combines with J gene TRBJ1-5, with D perhaps TRBD1 (6 bases). Germline V gene sequence: CDR1 MNHNY, CDR2 SVGAGI (reference sequence). The CDR3 runs to 18 residues. Trimming shortened V by 5 bases and J by 6 bases, and 26 bases separated the two germline ends. CDR3 sequence (DNA): TGTGCCAGCAGTCGCACGGATTGGACAGCCGGAAGAGGTCAGCCCCAGCATTTT. Protein sequence: CASSRTDWTAGRGQPQHF.

This clonotype showed up just a few times. V gene TRBV20-1 combines with J gene TRBJ2-5; tentatively, D is TRBD2 (6 bases). Between the trimmed V and J ends, which lost 6 bases and 7 bases, there was a span of 15 bases. Germline loops: CDR1 DFQATT, CDR2 SNEGSKA (reference sequence). The CDR3 totals 12 residues. This CDR3 reads CSAPRELRTQYF. CDR3 DNA sequence: TGCAGTGCCCCCCGGGAGCTCCGGACCCAGTACTTC.

This clonotype turned up a few times. The chain's CDR3 is CASSSPWEHEQYF. In nucleotides, the CDR3 is TGTGCCAGCAGTTCCCCCTGGGAGCACGAGCAGTACTTC. The rearrangement links TRBV12-3 or TRBV12-4 to TRBJ2-7; a possible D gene is TRBD2 (5 bases). The CDR3 runs to 13 residues. V lost 4 bases, J lost 5 bases, and 12 bases lay in between.

The genes are TRBV7-3 and TRBJ2-3, with D perhaps given as TRBD1 or TRBD2 (5 bases each). V shed 2 bases and J shed 0 bases, with 18 bases lying between them. CDR1 and CDR2 from the germline V gene are SGHTA and FQGTGA. The CDR3 length is 18 residues. The CDR3 nucleotides are TGTGCCAGCAGCTTACTGATGGGGACCGGGCCCAGCACAGATACGCAGTATTTT. Translated, it gives CASSLLMGTGPSTDTQYF.

V usage is TRBV9 and J usage is TRBJ2-5, with 11 bases aligning to TRBD1. CDR3 length: 16 residues. V gave up 2 bases and J gave up 1 base; unmatched junction bases: 4. Looked up from germline, CDR1 is SGDLS and CDR2 is YYNGEE. The DNA of the CDR3 is TGTGCCAGCAGCGTGGGACAGGGGGAATTCCAAGAGACCCAGTACTTC. Translated, it gives CASSVGQGEFQETQYF.

V and J are TRBV4-2 and TRBJ2-5; tentatively, D is TRBD1 or TRBD2 (5 bases each). The V and J ends lost 3 bases and 1 base respectively, with 12 bases between them. The V gene's germline CDR1 is LGHNA and CDR2 YNFKEQ. This CDR3 contains 15 residues. The chain's CDR3 is CASSQGTVAQETQYF. For the CDR3, the DNA is TGTGCCAGCAGCCAGGGGACGGTGGCCCAAGAGACCCAGTACTTC.

A few counts support this clonotype. This sequence joins TRBV14 and TRBJ1-1; D uncertain. This CDR3 region has 13 residues. Germline assignment: CDR1 SGHDN and CDR2 FVKESK. V was clipped by 3 bases and J by 1 base, with 6 bases between them. CDR3 sequence reads: CASSHFKNTEAFF. CDR3 coding DNA: TGTGCCAGCAGCCATTTCAAGAACACTGAAGCTTTCTTT.

V and J are TRBV9 and TRBJ2-3; 7 nucleotides match TRBD2. V lost 0 bases, J lost 0 bases, and 4 bases stayed unmatched. CDR1 and CDR2 (germline): SGDLS, YYNGEE. The CDR3 totals 16 residues. DNA for the CDR3: TGTGCCAGCAGCGTAGTGCCCGGGGGGAGCACAGATACGCAGTATTTT. Translating it yields CASSVVPGGSTDTQYF.

In this sample, this clonotype turned up a few times. This chain joins TRBV10-3 and TRBJ2-2; perhaps TRBD1 as D (6 bases). V was cut by 6 bases and J by 0 bases, with 8 bases left in between. CDR1 is ENHRY, CDR2 SYGVKD, per germline. CDR3 length: 14 residues. The CDR3 nucleotides read TGTGCCATCAGCGGGACAACGAACACCGGGGAGCTGTTTTTT. This codes for CAISGTTNTGELFF.

The rearrangement joins TRBV5-1 to TRBJ2-5, with 7 nucleotides matching TRBD1. The J segment lost 5 bases and the V segment lost 2 bases, leaving 6 bases of the junction unmatched. CDR1 is SGHRS and CDR2 is YFSETQ in the germline V gene. This CDR3 comprises 14 residues. CDR3 nucleotide sequence: TGCGCCAGCAGCTTAACAGGGGTGGTGGAGACCCAGTACTTC. Its protein product is CASSLTGVVETQYF.

This clonotype has more than one count but fewer than ten. The chain joins TRBV7-2 to TRBJ1-5; D might be TRBD1 (6 bases). CDR3 length equals 16 residues. The V end was cut by 1 base, the J end by 4 bases, with 14 bases between. Germline values: CDR1 SGHTA, CDR2 FQGNSA. In DNA form, the CDR3 reads TGTGCCAGCAGCTTAGTTTCCGGGACAACTAATCAGCCCCAGCATTTT. It yields the protein CASSLVSGTTNQPQHF.